This T cell receptor (beta chain) was captured in a study of blood T cell repertoires in COVID-19 (dated by TCRdb to 2019 to 2021). Regarding the complete study: The collaborator samples originated in the United States, Italy and Spain and spanned the acute and convalescent phases of COVID-19. The samples were drawn from two sources: the first 160 participants of the ongoing ImmuneRACE study, and 1,254 subjects contributed by 6 global collaborators. The prospective study material was composed of cDNA or gDNA derived from T cells, B-cell-depleted T cells, or PBMCs. The repertoires were made available in a free public database intended to serve as a resource for research on the immune response to SARS-CoV-2. Nearly every sample came with metadata listing a de-identified subject ID, COVID-19 status, age in years and sex. Where HLA class I and class II types were available, the types were taken from metadata supplied by the sample provider, not from assay-based typing. Deeply sampled blood TCRbeta repertoires from subjects exposed to, actively infected with, or recovered from COVID-19 were included in the dataset.

Enrolling through a virtual design, the prospective study's participants ranged in age from roughly 18 to 95 years and lived across 24 United States geographic areas. To assign participants to cohorts, the prospective study relied on clinical history that participants themselves reported in a screening survey and a study questionnaire. For ImmuneRACE Cohort 3, a participant was defined as recovered based on two consecutive negative NP/OP PCR tests, clearance by a healthcare professional, or resolution of symptoms. Each participant in the prospective study had whole blood, serum and a nasopharyngeal or oropharyngeal swab collected by mobile phlebotomists. Prospective study participants could optionally give additional blood draws and questionnaires over an approximately 2-month period. Prospective study blood samples were shipped either frozen or at room temperature before DNA extraction. Results the study describes overall, beyond this receptor: How much clinical and demographic metadata was included differed by source and by participant, and the metadata was provided uncurated.

TCRbeta CDR3 regions were amplified from genomic DNA using the immunoSEQ Assay, a bias-controlled multiplex PCR. The paper's data handling went like this. The number of nucleated cells in each sample was estimated from the amplification of reference gene primers within the assay. To quantify the absolute abundance of each unique TCRbeta CDR3 rearrangement, sequence reads were collapsed and filtered. Productive Simpson clonality was computed per sample as the square root of Simpson's diversity index over productive rearrangements. In TCRdb, the immuneACCESS table is reduced to in-frame sequences with V and J assigned. These tables do not hold every clone; where another copy was compared, an unresolved V gene accounts for under half, and the others remain unexplained. V and J calls and clone size are given by that table; D and trimming were obtained from the DNA. This sample holds a few hundred thousand clones; about 92% were observed only once. The ten largest clones add up to 15% to 20% of the sample.

For this clone: Its binding antigen is unknown. One base away there is no much larger clone; base qualities are not given.

The sequence came from a woman under 40 who had recovered from COVID-19. The sample consisted of PBMCs or T cells enriched from blood (not recorded which).

The CDR3 corresponds to CASSLSSGSLYNEQFF. The DNA is TGCGCCAGCAGCCTCAGTAGCGGGAGTCTCTACAATGAGCAGTTCTTC. In this chain, TRBV5-1 is recombined with TRBJ2-1; TRBD2 lines up with 9 middle nucleotides. Including the terminal cysteine and phenylalanine, the CDR3 comprises 16 residues. Just the 48-base CDR3 DNA is kept, in frame starting at base 1. Looking up the germline V gene yields CDR1 SGHRS and CDR2 YFSETQ. From V the trimming removes 4 bases and from J it removes 3 bases, while the gene matches leave 8 bases of the junction unaccounted for.